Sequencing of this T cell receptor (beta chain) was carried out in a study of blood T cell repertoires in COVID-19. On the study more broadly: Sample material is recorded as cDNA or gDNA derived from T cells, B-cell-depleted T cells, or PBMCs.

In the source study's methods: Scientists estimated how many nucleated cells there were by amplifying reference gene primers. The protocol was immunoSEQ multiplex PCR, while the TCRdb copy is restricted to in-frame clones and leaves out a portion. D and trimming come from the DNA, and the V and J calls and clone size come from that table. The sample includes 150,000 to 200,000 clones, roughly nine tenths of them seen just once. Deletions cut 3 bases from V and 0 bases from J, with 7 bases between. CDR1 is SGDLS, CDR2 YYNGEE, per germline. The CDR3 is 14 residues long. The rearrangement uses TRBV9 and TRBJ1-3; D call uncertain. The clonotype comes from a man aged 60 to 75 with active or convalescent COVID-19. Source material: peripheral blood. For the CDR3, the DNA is TGTGCCAGCAGCGCCGGAGGCTCTGGAAACACCATATATTTT. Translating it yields CASSAGGSGNTIYF. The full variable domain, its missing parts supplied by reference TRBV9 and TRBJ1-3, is DSGVTQTPKHLITATGQRVTLRCSPRSGDLSVYWYQQSLDQGLQFLIQYYNGEERAKGNILERFSAQQFPDLHSELNLSSLELGDSALYFCASSAGGSGNTIYFGEGSWLTVV.